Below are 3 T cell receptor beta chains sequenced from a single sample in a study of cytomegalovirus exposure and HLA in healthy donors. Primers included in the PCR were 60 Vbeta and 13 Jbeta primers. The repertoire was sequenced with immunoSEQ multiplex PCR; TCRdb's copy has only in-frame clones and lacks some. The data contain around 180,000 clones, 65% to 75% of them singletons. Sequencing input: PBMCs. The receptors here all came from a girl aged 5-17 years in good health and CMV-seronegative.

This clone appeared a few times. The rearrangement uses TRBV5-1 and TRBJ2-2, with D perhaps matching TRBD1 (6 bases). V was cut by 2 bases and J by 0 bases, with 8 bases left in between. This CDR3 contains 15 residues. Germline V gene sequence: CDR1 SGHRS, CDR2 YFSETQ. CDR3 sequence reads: CASSFSGANTGELFF. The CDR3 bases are TGCGCCAGCAGCTTTTCAGGGGCGAACACCGGGGAGCTGTTTTTT.

This chain's CDR3 is CASSSGASYEKLFF. The CDR3 DNA reads as TGTGCCAGTAGTTCAGGGGCTTCTTATGAAAAACTGTTTTTT. The chain couples TRBV19 to TRBJ1-4, with TRBD1 as a possible D gene (6 bases). Trimming took off 5 bases at V and 6 bases at J, with 13 bases between the two ends. CDR1 and CDR2 from the germline V gene are LNHDA and SQIVND (reference sequence). This CDR3 contains 14 residues.

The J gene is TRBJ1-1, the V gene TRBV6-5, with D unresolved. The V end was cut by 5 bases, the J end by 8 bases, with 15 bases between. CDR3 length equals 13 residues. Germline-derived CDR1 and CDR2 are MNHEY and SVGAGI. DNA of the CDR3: TGTGCCAGCAGTCCCCAACTCCTCGGGGAAGCTTTCTTT. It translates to CASSPQLLGEAFF.